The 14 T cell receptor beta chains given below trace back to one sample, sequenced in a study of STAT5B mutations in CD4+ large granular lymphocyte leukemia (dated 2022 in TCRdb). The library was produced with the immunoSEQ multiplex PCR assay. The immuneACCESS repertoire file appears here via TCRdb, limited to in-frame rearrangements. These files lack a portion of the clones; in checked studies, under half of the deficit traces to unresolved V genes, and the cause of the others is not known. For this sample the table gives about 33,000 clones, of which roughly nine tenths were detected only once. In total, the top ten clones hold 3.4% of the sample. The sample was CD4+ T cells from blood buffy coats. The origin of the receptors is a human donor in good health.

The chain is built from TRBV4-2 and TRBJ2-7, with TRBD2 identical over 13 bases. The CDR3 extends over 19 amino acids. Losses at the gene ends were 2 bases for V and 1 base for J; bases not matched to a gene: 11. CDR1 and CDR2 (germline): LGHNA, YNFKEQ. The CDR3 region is CASSQTPGLAGAGSYEQYF. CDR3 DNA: TGTGCCAGCAGCCAAACTCCCGGACTAGCGGGAGCTGGGTCCTACGAGCAGTACTTC.

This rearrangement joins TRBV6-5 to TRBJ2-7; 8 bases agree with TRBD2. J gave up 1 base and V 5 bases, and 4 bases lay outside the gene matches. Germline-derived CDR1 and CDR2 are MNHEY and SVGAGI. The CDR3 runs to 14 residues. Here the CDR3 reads CASSPRGGSYEQYF. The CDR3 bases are TGTGCCAGCAGTCCCCGGGGGGGATCCTACGAGCAGTACTTC.

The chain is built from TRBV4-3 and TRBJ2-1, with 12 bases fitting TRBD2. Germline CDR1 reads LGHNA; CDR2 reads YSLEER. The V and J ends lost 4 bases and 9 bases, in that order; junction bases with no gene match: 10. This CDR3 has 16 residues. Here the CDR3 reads CASSRELAGGTTEQFF. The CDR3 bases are TGCGCCAGCAGCCGAGAGCTAGCGGGAGGGACCACTGAGCAGTTCTTC.

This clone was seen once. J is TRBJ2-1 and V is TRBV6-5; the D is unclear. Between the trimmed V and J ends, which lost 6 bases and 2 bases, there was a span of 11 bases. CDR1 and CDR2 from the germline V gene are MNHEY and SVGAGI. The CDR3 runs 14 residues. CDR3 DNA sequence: TGTGCCAGCAGACGTCTGCGACCCTACAATGAGCAGTTCTTC. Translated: CASRRLRPYNEQFF.

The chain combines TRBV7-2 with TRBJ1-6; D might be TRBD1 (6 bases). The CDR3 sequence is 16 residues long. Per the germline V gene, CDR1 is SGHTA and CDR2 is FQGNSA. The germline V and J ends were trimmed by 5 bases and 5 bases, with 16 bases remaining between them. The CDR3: CASSQYGGRNNSPLHF. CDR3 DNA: TGTGCCAGCAGCCAATATGGGGGGCGGAATAATTCACCCCTCCACTTT.

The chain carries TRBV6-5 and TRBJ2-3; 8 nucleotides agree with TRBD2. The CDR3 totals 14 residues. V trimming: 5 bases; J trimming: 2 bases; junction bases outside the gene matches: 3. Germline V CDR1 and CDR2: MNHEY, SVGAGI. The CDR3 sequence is CASSLREVTDTQYF. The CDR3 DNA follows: TGTGCCAGCAGTCTGCGGGAGGTCACAGATACGCAGTATTTT.

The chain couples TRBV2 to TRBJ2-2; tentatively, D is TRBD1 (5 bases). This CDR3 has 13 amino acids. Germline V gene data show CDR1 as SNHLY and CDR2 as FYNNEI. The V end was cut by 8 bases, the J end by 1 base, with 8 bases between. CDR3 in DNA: TGTGCCAGCGGGCAGGGGAACACCGGGGAGCTGTTTTTT. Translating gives CASGQGNTGELFF.

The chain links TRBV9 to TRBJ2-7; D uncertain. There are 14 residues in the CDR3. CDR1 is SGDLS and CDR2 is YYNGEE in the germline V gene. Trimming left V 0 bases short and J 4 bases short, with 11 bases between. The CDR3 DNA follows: TGTGCCAGCAGCGTAGCTCCGGTTATATACGAGCAGTACTTC. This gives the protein CASSVAPVIYEQYF.

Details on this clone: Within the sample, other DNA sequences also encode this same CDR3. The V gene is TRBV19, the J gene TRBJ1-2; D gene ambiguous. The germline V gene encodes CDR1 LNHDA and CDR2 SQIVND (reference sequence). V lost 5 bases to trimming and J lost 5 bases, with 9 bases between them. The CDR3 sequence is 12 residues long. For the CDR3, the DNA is TGTGCCAGTAGTCCGGGAGCATATGGCTACACCTTC. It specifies CASSPGAYGYTF.

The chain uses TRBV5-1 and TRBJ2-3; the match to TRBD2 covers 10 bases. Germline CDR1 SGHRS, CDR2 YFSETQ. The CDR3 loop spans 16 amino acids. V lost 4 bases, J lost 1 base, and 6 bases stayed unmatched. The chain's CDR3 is CASSAASGSGTDTQYF. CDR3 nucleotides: TGCGCCAGCAGCGCCGCTAGCGGGAGTGGCACAGATACGCAGTATTTT.

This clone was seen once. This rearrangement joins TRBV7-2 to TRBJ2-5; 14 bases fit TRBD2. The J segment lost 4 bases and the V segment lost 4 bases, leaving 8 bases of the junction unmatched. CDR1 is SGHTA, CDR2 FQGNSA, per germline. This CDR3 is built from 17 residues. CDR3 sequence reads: CASSSPTSGRAGETQYF. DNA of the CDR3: TGTGCCAGCAGCTCTCCGACTAGCGGGAGGGCAGGAGAGACCCAGTACTTC.

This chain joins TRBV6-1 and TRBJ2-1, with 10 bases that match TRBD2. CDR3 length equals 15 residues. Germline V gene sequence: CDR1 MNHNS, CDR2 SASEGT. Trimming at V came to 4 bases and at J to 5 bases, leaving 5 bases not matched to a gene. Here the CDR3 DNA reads TGTGCCAGCAGTGGGAGTAGCGGGGGGAACAATGAGCAGTTCTTC. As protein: CASSGSSGGNNEQFF.

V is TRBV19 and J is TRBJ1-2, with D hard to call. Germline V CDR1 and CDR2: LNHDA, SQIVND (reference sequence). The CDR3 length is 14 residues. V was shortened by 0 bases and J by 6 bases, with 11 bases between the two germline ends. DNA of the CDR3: TGTGCCAGTAGTATAGACAGGAGGATCGATGGCTACACCTTC. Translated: CASSIDRRIDGYTF.

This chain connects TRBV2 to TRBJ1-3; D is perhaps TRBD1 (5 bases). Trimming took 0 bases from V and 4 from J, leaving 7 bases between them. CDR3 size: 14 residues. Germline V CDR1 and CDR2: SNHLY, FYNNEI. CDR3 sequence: CASSEATAGNTIYF. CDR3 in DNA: TGTGCCAGCAGTGAAGCGACAGCAGGAAACACCATATATTTT.